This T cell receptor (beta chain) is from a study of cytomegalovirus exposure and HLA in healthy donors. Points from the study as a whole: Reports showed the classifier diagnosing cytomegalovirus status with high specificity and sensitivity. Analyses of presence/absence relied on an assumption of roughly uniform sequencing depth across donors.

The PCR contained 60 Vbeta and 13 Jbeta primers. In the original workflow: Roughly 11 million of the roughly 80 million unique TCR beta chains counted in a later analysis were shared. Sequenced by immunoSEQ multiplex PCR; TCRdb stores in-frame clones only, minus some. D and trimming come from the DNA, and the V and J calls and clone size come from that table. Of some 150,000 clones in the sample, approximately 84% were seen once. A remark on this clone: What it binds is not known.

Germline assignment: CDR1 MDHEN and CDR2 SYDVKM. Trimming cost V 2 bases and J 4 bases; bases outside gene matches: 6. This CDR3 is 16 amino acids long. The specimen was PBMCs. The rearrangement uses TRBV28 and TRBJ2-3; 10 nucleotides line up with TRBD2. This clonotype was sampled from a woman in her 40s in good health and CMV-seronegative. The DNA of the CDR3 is TGTGCCAGCAGTTTACCGGCTAGCGGGGGCCCAGATACGCAGTATTTT. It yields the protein CASSLPASGGPDTQYF.